This T cell receptor (beta chain) was found in a study of blood T cell repertoires in COVID-19. The overall study: In each case, the material was cDNA or gDNA derived from T cells, B-cell-depleted T cells, or PBMCs.

This CDR3 has 13 amino acids. Germline CDR1 and CDR2: LGHNA and YSLEER. The V and J ends lost 0 bases and 5 bases respectively, with 7 bases between them. Per the original methods: How many nucleated cells were present was estimated from reference gene primer amplification. Sequenced by immunoSEQ multiplex PCR; TCRdb stores in-frame clones only, minus some. That table is the source of V, J and clone size, and D and trimming were worked out from the DNA. The sample has around 100,000 clones; about 91% are singletons. This TCR came from a human donor in a cohort sampled during active COVID-19. The chain links TRBV4-3 to TRBJ1-2; D gene uncertain. Sequencing was done on a sample of peripheral blood. The CDR3 spells CASSQEHIYGYTF. In DNA, the CDR3 is TGCGCCAGCAGCCAAGAACACATTTATGGCTACACCTTC.